This T cell receptor (beta chain) is drawn from a study of T cells in localized non-small cell lung cancer. Assay used: immunoSEQ multiplex PCR; TCRdb lists only in-frame clones, some missing. In the table there are 28,000 or so clones, 65% to 85% of which are singletons. For this clone: Its antigen is unidentified.

Study-wide points: A denser population of T cells in blood accompanied longer overall survival. Within adjacent lung there appeared a median around 60 of the top 100 tumor clones.

Germline lookup yields CDR1 LNHDA and CDR2 SQIVND (reference sequence). This CDR3 has 10 amino acids. The V end lost 10 bases, the J end lost 9 bases, and 10 bases lay between the germline ends. This TCR derives from a man aged 35-75 years with stage III squamous cell lung carcinoma. This specimen was peripheral blood, taken before any cancer treatment. The rearrangement links TRBV19 to TRBJ2-1; D gene uncertain. The CDR3 DNA reads TGTGCCACCGGATGGGGTGAGCAGTTCTTC. This translates into CATGWGEQFF.